This T cell receptor (beta chain) emerged from a study of shared clonotypes between healthy human individuals. Study as a whole: Each donor had three CD4 naive, three CD4 memory, two CD8 naive and one CD8 memory plate. Whole-study findings and limits: Shared clonotypes: 4.5% to 5% naive CD4, roughly 4% naive CD8, 2.3% memory CD4, under 0.45% memory CD8.

Trimming shortened V by 4 bases and J by 11 bases, and 11 bases separated the two germline ends. The CDR3 is made up of 11 amino acids. CDR1 is SEHNR, CDR2 FQNEAQ, per germline (reference sequence). With regard to this clone: What it binds is not known.

It was into CD45RA+ naive and CD45RA-negative memory subsets that the CD4+ cells were split. The method was immunoSEQ multiplex PCR; TCRdb's version includes in-frame clones alone and lacks a portion of them. Of over 2 million clones listed, 85% to 95% are singletons. The chain is built from TRBV7-9 and TRBJ1-2; D might be TRBD1 (6 bases). The receptor's source is a man aged 18 to 29 in good health. Sequenced material: naive CD4+ T cells sorted from blood. Stated subset: CD45RA+ positively selected. This CDR3 reads CASSSGAGYTF. The CDR3 DNA follows: TGTGCCAGCAGCTCAGGGGCCGGATACACCTTC.